The present entry profiles one T cell receptor beta chain with its context. CDR1 and CDR2 from the germline V gene are ENHRY and SYGVKD. CDR3 size: 16 residues. V was pared by 6 bases and J by 0 bases, with 6 bases of the junction left unmatched. This record belongs to a study of blood T cell repertoires in COVID-19. The assay was immunoSEQ multiplex PCR, and TCRdb's table has in-frame clones only and misses some. The repertoire consists of 200,000 to 250,000 clones, with 81% occurring once and the leading ten covering around 8.9%. The receptor was isolated from a woman aged 45-60 years with acute COVID-19. Sequencing used PBMCs or T cells enriched from blood (not recorded which). This sequence joins TRBV10-3 and TRBJ2-1; 9 nucleotides align to TRBD2. CDR3 sequence: CAIRGHSGSSYNEQFF. The CDR3 DNA sequence: TGTGCCATCAGGGGTCATAGCGGGAGCTCCTACAATGAGCAGTTCTTC.